These T cell receptor beta chains were read from a single sample in a study of blood T cell repertoires in COVID-19. Sequencing used immunoSEQ multiplex PCR; TCRdb keeps in-frame clones, though not all of them. The table lists roughly 230,000 clones, 65% to 85% of them singletons. What was sequenced was PBMCs or T cells enriched from blood (not recorded which). These receptors all come from a man aged 45-60 years who had recovered from COVID-19. CDR3s include the opening cysteine and the closing phenylalanine or tryptophan. The D gene is left open where the match is weak. Clone size, where shown, is once, few, many, or a class for clones that have expanded.

cdr3_nt: TGTGCCAGTAGTGTGAACAGGGGACGGAACACTGAAGCTTTCTTT; cdr3_aa: CASSVNRGRNTEAFF; d_call: TRBD1; clone_size: -; j_call: TRBJ1-1; v_call: TRBV19
cdr3_nt: TGTGCCAGCAGCTTAACGGGGGCAGGGACTGAAGCTTTCTTT; cdr3_aa: CASSLTGAGTEAFF; d_call: -; clone_size: -; j_call: TRBJ1-1; v_call: TRBV7-3
cdr3_nt: TGTGCCAGCTCAGGCGACTTACTGGTCTACGAGCAGTACTTC; cdr3_aa: CASSGDLLVYEQYF; d_call: -; clone_size: -; j_call: TRBJ2-7; v_call: TRBV18
cdr3_nt: TGTGCCACCAGCACATCCAGCTCCTACAATGAGCAGTTCTTC; cdr3_aa: CATSTSSSYNEQFF; d_call: -; clone_size: few; j_call: TRBJ2-1; v_call: TRBV24-1
cdr3_nt: TGTGCCAGCAGCTTATTGGACAGTTCCTACGAGCAGTACTTC; cdr3_aa: CASSLLDSSYEQYF; d_call: -; clone_size: -; j_call: TRBJ2-7; v_call: TRBV7-3
cdr3_nt: TGTGCCAGTTATGGGCAGGGGGAGGATCAGCCCCAGCATTTT; cdr3_aa: CASYGQGEDQPQHF; d_call: TRBD1; clone_size: -; j_call: TRBJ1-5; v_call: TRBV19
cdr3_nt: TGTGCCAGCAGCTTAGAGGCAGGGAAGAACTATGGCTACACCTTC; cdr3_aa: CASSLEAGKNYGYTF; d_call: -; clone_size: -; j_call: TRBJ1-2; v_call: TRBV7-9
cdr3_nt: TGCAGTGCTAAACAGGGGAACGAGCAGTACTTC; cdr3_aa: CSAKQGNEQYF; d_call: TRBD1; clone_size: -; j_call: TRBJ2-7; v_call: TRBV20-1
cdr3_nt: TGCAGCGTTGCGACGGCGTCTAGCTCCTACGAGCAGTACTTC; cdr3_aa: CSVATASSSYEQYF; d_call: -; clone_size: -; j_call: TRBJ2-7; v_call: TRBV29-1
cdr3_nt: TGTGCCAGCTCACCACGTTCAGGACGGGGATCCTACGAGCAGTACTTC; cdr3_aa: CASSPRSGRGSYEQYF; d_call: -; clone_size: few; j_call: TRBJ2-7; v_call: TRBV18
cdr3_nt: TGTGCCAGCCGTAACAGGGGCGGCGAAAAACTGTTTTTT; cdr3_aa: CASRNRGGEKLFF; d_call: TRBD1; clone_size: -; j_call: TRBJ1-4; v_call: TRBV28
cdr3_nt: TGTGCCAGCAGCCCACTGCGAGCGGCGAACACCGGGGAGCTGTTTTTT; cdr3_aa: CASSPLRAANTGELFF; d_call: -; clone_size: -; j_call: TRBJ2-2; v_call: TRBV5-5
cdr3_nt: TGCGCCAGCACTCCAAGCCGTGTCGGGTCTGAAAAACTGTTTTTT; cdr3_aa: CASTPSRVGSEKLFF; d_call: -; clone_size: -; j_call: TRBJ1-4; v_call: TRBV5-1
cdr3_nt: TGCGCCAGCAGCTTGTTAGCGGGAGTACCAGATACGCAGTATTTT; cdr3_aa: CASSLLAGVPDTQYF; d_call: TRBD2; clone_size: -; j_call: TRBJ2-3; v_call: TRBV5-1
cdr3_nt: TGCGCCAGCAGGGGGACAGGGCATAGCAATCAGCCCCAGCATTTT; cdr3_aa: CASRGTGHSNQPQHF; d_call: TRBD1; clone_size: -; j_call: TRBJ1-5; v_call: TRBV10-2
cdr3_nt: TGTGCCAGTAGTATGGGTCCCAGAGCGGGCAATCAGCCCCAGCATTTT; cdr3_aa: CASSMGPRAGNQPQHF; d_call: -; clone_size: -; j_call: TRBJ1-5; v_call: TRBV19
cdr3_nt: TGTGCCAGCGGGCAGCGGGCGGTGGGTTACGAGCAGTACTTC; cdr3_aa: CASGQRAVGYEQYF; d_call: -; clone_size: -; j_call: TRBJ2-7; v_call: TRBV6-5
cdr3_nt: TGTGCCAGCAGATTAGCGGGGGGAGGGGGAGATACGCAGTATTTT; cdr3_aa: CASRLAGGGGDTQYF; d_call: TRBD2; clone_size: -; j_call: TRBJ2-3; v_call: TRBV6-5
cdr3_nt: TGTGCCAGCAGCTTAGATCCGTCAGGGAGGACTGAAGCTTTCTTT; cdr3_aa: CASSLDPSGRTEAFF; d_call: -; clone_size: -; j_call: TRBJ1-1; v_call: TRBV11-2
cdr3_nt: TGTGCCAGCAGCTTCTCAGAGACCCAGTACTTC; cdr3_aa: CASSFSETQYF; d_call: -; clone_size: -; j_call: TRBJ2-5; v_call: TRBV5-5
cdr3_nt: TGTGCAAGTCGCTTATCGCAGACCAGGGATTGGACCATTTATCAGCCCCAGCATTTT; cdr3_aa: CASRLSQTRDWTIYQPQHF; d_call: -; clone_size: -; j_call: TRBJ1-5; v_call: TRBV12-2
cdr3_nt: TGTGCCAGCAGCTTAGCAGGTTTGAGGGTGAAGGTGAACACTGAAGCTTTCTTT; cdr3_aa: CASSLAGLRVKVNTEAFF; d_call: -; clone_size: -; j_call: TRBJ1-1; v_call: TRBV7-9
cdr3_nt: TGCGCCAGCAGCCCGACCCCTAGGGACACAGGTTACTCTGGAAACACCATATATTTT; cdr3_aa: CASSPTPRDTGYSGNTIYF; d_call: -; clone_size: -; j_call: TRBJ1-3; v_call: TRBV5-1
cdr3_nt: TGCGCCAGCAGCTTGAGTTTTCCGGGTCTAGGCTCTGGAAACACCATATATTTT; cdr3_aa: CASSLSFPGLGSGNTIYF; d_call: -; clone_size: -; j_call: TRBJ1-3; v_call: TRBV5-1
cdr3_nt: TGTGCCAGCAGCTTAGGACAGTTCTCCTACGAGCAGTACTTC; cdr3_aa: CASSLGQFSYEQYF; d_call: -; clone_size: -; j_call: TRBJ2-7; v_call: TRBV7-2
cdr3_nt: TGTGCCAGCAGACAGGATCAAGTTAGCGAGCAGTACTTC; cdr3_aa: CASRQDQVSEQYF; d_call: -; clone_size: few; j_call: TRBJ2-7; v_call: TRBV2
cdr3_nt: TGTGCCAGCAGCCCGCGGGCAGCGGGCGAGCAGTACTTC; cdr3_aa: CASSPRAAGEQYF; d_call: -; clone_size: -; j_call: TRBJ2-7; v_call: TRBV9
cdr3_nt: TGTGCCAGCAGTTCCAGCCAGGGGTCCTACGAGCAGTACTTC; cdr3_aa: CASSSSQGSYEQYF; d_call: -; clone_size: -; j_call: TRBJ2-7; v_call: TRBV6-5
cdr3_nt: TGCGCCAGCAGCGGGGGGACAGGCAGCTATGAGCAGTTCTTC; cdr3_aa: CASSGGTGSYEQFF; d_call: TRBD1; clone_size: -; j_call: TRBJ2-1; v_call: TRBV4-1